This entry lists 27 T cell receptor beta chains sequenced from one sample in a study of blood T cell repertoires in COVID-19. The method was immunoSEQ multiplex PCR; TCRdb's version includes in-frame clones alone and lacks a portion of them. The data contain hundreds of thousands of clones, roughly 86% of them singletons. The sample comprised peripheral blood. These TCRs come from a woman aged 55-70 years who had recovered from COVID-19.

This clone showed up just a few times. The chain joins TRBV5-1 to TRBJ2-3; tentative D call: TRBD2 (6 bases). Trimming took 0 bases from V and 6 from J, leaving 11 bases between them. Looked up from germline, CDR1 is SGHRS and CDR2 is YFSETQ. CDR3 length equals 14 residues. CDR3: CASSLAGVGDTQYF. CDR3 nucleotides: TGCGCCAGCAGCTTGGCGGGGGTCGGGGATACGCAGTATTTT.

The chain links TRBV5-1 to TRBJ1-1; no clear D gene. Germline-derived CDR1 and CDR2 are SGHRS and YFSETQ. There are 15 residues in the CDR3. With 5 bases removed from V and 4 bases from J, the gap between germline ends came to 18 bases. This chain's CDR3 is CASSFRDELGTEAFF. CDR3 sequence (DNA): TGCGCCAGCAGTTTCCGGGATGAGTTAGGCACTGAAGCTTTCTTT.

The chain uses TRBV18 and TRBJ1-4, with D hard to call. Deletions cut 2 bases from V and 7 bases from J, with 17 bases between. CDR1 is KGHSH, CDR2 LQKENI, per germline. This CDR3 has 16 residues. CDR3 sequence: CASSPYSHTGVEKLFF. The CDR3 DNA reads TGTGCCAGCTCACCATATAGCCACACTGGAGTTGAAAAACTGTTTTTT.

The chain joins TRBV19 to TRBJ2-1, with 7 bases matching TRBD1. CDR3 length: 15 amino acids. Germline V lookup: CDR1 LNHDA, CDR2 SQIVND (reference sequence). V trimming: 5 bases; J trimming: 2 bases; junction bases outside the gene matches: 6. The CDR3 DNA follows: TGTGCCAGTAGTCCAGGGGACAGACCCTACAATGAGCAGTTCTTC. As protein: CASSPGDRPYNEQFF.

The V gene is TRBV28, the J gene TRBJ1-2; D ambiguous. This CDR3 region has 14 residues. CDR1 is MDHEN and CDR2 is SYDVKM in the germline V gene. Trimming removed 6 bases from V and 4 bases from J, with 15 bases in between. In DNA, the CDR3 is TGTGCCAGCAGCATTGAGGGTCTGCTCTATGGCTACACCTTC. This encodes CASSIEGLLYGYTF.

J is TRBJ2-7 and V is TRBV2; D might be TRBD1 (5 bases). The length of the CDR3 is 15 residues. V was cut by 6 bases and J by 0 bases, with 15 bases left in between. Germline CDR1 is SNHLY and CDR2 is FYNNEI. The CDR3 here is CASSERQNPSYEQYF. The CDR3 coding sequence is TGTGCCAGCAGCGAAAGACAGAACCCCTCCTACGAGCAGTACTTC. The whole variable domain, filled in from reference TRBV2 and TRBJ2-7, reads EPEVTQTPSHQVTQMGQEVILRCVPISNHLYFYWYRQILGQKVEFLVSFYNNEISEKSEIFDDQFSVERPDGSNFTLKIRSTKLEDSAMYFCASSERQNPSYEQYFGPGTRLTVT.

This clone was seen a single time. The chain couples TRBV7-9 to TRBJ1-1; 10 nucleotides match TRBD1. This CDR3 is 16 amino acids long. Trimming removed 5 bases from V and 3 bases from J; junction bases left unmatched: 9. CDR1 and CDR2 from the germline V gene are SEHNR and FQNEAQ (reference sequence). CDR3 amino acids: CASSRGQGERHTEAFF. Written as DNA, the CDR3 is TGTGCCAGCAGCCGAGGACAGGGGGAAAGACACACTGAAGCTTTCTTT.

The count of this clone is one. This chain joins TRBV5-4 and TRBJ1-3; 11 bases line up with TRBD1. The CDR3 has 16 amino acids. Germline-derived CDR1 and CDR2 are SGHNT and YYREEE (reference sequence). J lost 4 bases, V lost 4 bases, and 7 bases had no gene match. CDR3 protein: CASSIGQGAGGNTIYF. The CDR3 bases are TGTGCCAGCAGCATCGGACAGGGGGCGGGCGGAAACACCATATATTTT.

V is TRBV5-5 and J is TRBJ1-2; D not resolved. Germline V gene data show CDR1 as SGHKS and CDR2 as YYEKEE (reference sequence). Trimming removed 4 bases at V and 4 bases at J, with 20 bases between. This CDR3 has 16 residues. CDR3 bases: TGTGCCAGCAGCACAGAACCCGGATCCGGCTCCTATGGCTACACCTTC. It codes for CASSTEPGSGSYGYTF. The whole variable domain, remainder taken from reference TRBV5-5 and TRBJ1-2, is DAGVTQSPTHLIKTRGQQVTLRCSPISGHKSVSWYQQVLGQGPQFIFQYYEKEERGRGNFPDRFSARQFPNYSSELNVNALLLGDSALYLCASSTEPGSGSYGYTFGSGTRLTVV.

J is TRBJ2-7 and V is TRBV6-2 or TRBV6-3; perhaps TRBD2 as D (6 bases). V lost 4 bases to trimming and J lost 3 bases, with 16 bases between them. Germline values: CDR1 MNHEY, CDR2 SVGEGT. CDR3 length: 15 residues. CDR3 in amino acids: CASSSPGGAHYEQYF. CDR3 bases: TGTGCCAGCAGTTCCCCCGGAGGGGCTCACTACGAGCAGTACTTC.

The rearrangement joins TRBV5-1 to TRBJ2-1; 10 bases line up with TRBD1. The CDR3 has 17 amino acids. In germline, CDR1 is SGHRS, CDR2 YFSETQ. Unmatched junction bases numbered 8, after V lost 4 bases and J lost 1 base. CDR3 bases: TGCGCCAGCAGCCAAGGACAGGGGGTATGGTCCTACAATGAGCAGTTCTTC. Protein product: CASSQGQGVWSYNEQFF.

The CDR3 DNA is TGTGCCAGCACCCGGGCCCCAACAGGGGTAGAGACCCAGTACTTC. This codes for CASTRAPTGVETQYF. The rearrangement links TRBV5-6 to TRBJ2-5; TRBD1 aligns across 7 bases. V was pared by 6 bases and J by 4 bases, with 12 bases of the junction left unmatched. Germline V gene lookup returns CDR1 SGHDT and CDR2 YYEEEE. The CDR3 contains 15 residues.

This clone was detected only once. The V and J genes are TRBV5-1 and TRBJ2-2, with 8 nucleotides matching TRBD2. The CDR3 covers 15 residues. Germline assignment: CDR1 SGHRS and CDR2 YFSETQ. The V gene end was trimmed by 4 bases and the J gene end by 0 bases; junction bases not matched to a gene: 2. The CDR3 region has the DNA TGCGCCAGCAGCATTAGCGGGGCGAACACCGGGGAGCTGTTTTTT. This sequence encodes CASSISGANTGELFF. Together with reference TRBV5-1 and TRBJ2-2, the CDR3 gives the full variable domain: KAGVTQTPRYLIKTRGQQVTLSCSPISGHRSVSWYQQTPGQGLQFLFEYFSETQRNKGNFPGRFSGRQFSNSRSEMNVSTLELGDSALYLCASSISGANTGELFFGEGSRLTVL.

The CDR3 DNA follows: TGTGCCAGCAGCTTTGGACAGGGGAATAATTCACCCCTCCACTTT. Residues: CASSFGQGNNSPLHF. J is TRBJ1-6 and V is TRBV7-3, with 9 bases fitting TRBD1. The CDR3 sequence is 15 residues long. V lost 3 bases and J lost 5; bases outside the gene matches: 2. The germline gives CDR1 SGHTA, CDR2 FQGTGA.

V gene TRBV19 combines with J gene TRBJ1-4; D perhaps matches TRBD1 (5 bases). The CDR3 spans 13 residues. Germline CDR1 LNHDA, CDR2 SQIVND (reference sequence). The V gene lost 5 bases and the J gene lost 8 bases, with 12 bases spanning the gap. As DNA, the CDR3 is TGTGCCAGTAGTCCCAGGGTTAAGGAAAAACTGTTTTTT. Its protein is CASSPRVKEKLFF.

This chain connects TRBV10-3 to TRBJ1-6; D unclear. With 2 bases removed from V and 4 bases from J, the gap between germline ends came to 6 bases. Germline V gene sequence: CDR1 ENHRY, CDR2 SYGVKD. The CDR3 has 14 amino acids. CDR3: CAISEIHYNSPLHF. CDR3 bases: TGTGCCATCAGTGAGATCCATTATAATTCACCCCTCCACTTT.

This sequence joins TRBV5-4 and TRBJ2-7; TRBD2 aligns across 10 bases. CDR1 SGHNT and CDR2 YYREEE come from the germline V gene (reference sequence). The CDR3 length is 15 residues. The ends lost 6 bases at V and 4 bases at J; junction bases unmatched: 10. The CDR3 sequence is CASNDPSGGSYEQYF. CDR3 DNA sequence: TGTGCCAGCAACGATCCTAGCGGGGGTAGTTACGAGCAGTACTTC.

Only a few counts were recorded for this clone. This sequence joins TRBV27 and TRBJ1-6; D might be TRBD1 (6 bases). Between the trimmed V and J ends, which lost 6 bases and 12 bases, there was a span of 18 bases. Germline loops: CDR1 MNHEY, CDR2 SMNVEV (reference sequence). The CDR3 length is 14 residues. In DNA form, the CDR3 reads TGTGCCAGCAGGACGGGGGGCTCCCTGGAACCCCTCCACTTT. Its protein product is CASRTGGSLEPLHF.

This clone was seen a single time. CDR3 sequence (DNA): TGCGCCAGCAGCTCCGCAGGGGGCAACAGCTACACCTTC. Translated, it gives CASSSAGGNSYTF. V gene TRBV5-1 combines with J gene TRBJ1-2; 8 bases are shared with TRBD1. This CDR3 contains 13 residues. The junction had 7 bases not matched to a gene; V was cut back by 3 bases and J by 9 bases. In germline, CDR1 is SGHRS, CDR2 YFSETQ.

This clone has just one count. CDR3 loop: CASSDQGARYQPQHF. DNA of the CDR3: TGTGCCAGCAGTGACCAGGGGGCGCGGTACCAGCCCCAGCATTTT. The V and J genes are TRBV6-6 and TRBJ1-5; 8 bases are a match to TRBD1. V lost 5 bases, J lost 7 bases, and 10 bases stayed unmatched. CDR3 length: 15 residues. In germline, CDR1 is MNHNY, CDR2 SVGAGI (reference sequence).

CDR3 sequence reads: CASSPGARDYEQYF. In DNA form, the CDR3 reads TGTGCCAGCAGCCCCGGTGCGCGGGACTACGAGCAGTACTTC. The V and J genes are TRBV11-2 and TRBJ2-7, with D possibly being TRBD2 (6 bases). Between the trimmed V and J ends, which lost 5 bases and 3 bases, there was a span of 14 bases. The length of the CDR3 is 14 residues. In germline, CDR1 is SGHAT, CDR2 FQNNGV.

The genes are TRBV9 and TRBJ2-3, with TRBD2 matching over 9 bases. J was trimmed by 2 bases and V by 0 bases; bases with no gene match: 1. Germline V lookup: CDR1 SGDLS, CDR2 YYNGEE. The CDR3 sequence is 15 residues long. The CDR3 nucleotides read TGTGCCAGCAGCGTAGGACTAGCGGACACAGATACGCAGTATTTT. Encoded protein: CASSVGLADTDTQYF.

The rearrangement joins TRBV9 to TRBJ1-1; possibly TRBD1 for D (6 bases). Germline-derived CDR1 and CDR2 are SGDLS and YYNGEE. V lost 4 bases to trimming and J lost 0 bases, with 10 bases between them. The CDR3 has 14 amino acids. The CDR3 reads CASSQQGVNTEAFF. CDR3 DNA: TGTGCCAGCAGCCAACAGGGCGTGAACACTGAAGCTTTCTTT. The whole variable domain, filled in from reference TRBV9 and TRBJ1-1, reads DSGVTQTPKHLITATGQRVTLRCSPRSGDLSVYWYQQSLDQGLQFLIQYYNGEERAKGNILERFSAQQFPDLHSELNLSSLELGDSALYFCASSQQGVNTEAFFGQGTRLTVV.

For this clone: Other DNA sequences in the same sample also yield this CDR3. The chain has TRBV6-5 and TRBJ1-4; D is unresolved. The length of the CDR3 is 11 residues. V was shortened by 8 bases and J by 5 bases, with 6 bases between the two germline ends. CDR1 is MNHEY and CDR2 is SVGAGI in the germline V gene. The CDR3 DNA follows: TGTGCCAGCGGCTTGAATGAAAAACTGTTTTTT. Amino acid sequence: CASGLNEKLFF.

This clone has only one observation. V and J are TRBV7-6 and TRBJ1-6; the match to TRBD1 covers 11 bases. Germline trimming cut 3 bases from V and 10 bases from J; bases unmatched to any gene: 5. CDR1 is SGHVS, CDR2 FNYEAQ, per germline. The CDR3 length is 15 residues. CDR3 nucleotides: TGTGCCAGCAGCTTGCGGACAGGGGGCGGGTCACCCCTCCACTTT. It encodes CASSLRTGGGSPLHF. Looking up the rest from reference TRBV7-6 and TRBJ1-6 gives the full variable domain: GAGVSQSPRYKVTKRGQDVALRCDPISGHVSLYWYRQALGQGPEFLTYFNYEAQQDKSGLPNDRFSAERPEGSISTLTIQRTEQRDSAMYRCASSLRTGGGSPLHFGNGTRLTVT.

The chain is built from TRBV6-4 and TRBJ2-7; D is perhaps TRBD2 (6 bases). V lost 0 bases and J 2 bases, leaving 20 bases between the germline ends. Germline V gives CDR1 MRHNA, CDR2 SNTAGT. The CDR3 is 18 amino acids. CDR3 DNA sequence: TGTGCCAGCAGTGACTCGATCTCGGGGGTGATGGCTCCCTACGAGCAGTACTTC. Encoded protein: CASSDSISGVMAPYEQYF.

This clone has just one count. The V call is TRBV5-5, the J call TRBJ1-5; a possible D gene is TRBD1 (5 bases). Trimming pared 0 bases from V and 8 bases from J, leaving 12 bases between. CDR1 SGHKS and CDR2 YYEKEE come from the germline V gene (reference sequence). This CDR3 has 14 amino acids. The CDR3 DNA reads TGTGCCAGCAGCTTGGACCAGGGTTTGAAGCCCCAGCATTTT. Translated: CASSLDQGLKPQHF.